This T cell receptor beta chain was captured in a study of shared clonotypes between healthy human individuals. Study-level information: Plates per donor: three CD4 naive, three CD4 memory, two CD8 naive, one CD8 memory. Study-level points and caveats: Owing to a small donor count, the genetic and exposure-history diversity represented was limited.

Remarks on this clone: Its target is unknown.

CDR3 length equals 14 residues. Germline lookup yields CDR1 MDHEN and CDR2 SYDVKM. CD8 cells classed as naive were CD45RO-negative and positively selected for CCR7, excluding terminally differentiated effector memory CD45RA+ cells. Execution of the assay was at deep level. Only in-frame clones appear in the TCRdb table, and some are missing; sequencing was by immunoSEQ multiplex PCR. The data hold around 600,000 clones, with around 95% observed a single time. This chain joins TRBV28 and TRBJ2-5; 8 positions match TRBD2. The assigned J gene may be wrong: the sequence end matches TRBJ2-7 better. Sequenced input: naive CD8+ T cells sorted from blood. The source of this sequence is a woman in her thirties in good health. CDR3 sequence (DNA): TGTGCCAGCAGTTTTGGCAGCGGGAGCTACGAGCAGTACTTC. Its protein is CASSFGSGSYEQYF.